This passage covers 8 T cell receptor beta chains from one sample sequenced in a study of regulatory T cells in long-lasting Graves disease. TCR beta libraries were built with iRepertoire HTBI primers and Arm-PCR of CDR3 regions. TCRdb re-analysed the multiplex PCR reads in MiXCR, keeping a single row per CDR3 protein. The sample carries 400,000 to 500,000 distinct CDR3 sequences, about 15% recorded once. Time point given: newly diagnosed GD, antithyroid drugs for less than 3 months. Preparation of the TCR library used RNA extracted from PBMCs. These sequences were also reported in another study, on T cells in Graves' hyperthyroidism and ophthalmopathy.

Here the sequenced sample was peripheral blood mononuclear cells (PBMCs), taken at new diagnosis, from a patient treated with antithyroid drugs. All receptors derive from a woman aged 50 to 60 with Graves disease.

This chain joins TRBV9 and TRBJ2-2; D remains ambiguous. Trimming pared 4 bases from V and 0 bases from J, leaving 19 bases between. Germline V gene sequence: CDR1 SGDLS, CDR2 YYNGEE. The CDR3 sequence is 18 residues long. CDR3 region: CASSQDHTRSANTGELFF. The CDR3 nucleotides are TGTGCCAGCAGCCAAGACCACACGAGGAGTGCGAACACCGGGGAGCTGTTTTTT.

For this clonotype: A much larger clonotype is one base distant, so this may be a read error. This chain links TRBV28 with TRBJ2-7; D is perhaps TRBD1 (5 bases). Trimming pared 4 bases from V and 7 bases from J, leaving 17 bases between. Germline V lookup: CDR1 MDHEN, CDR2 SYDVKM. The CDR3 totals 14 residues. The CDR3 sequence is CASSSPTVQGEQYF. CDR3 DNA sequence: TGTGCCAGCAGTTCGCCGACAGTCCAAGGGGAGCAGTACTTC.

This clonotype was recorded at least ten times. The chain combines TRBV20-1 with TRBJ1-5; no clear D. Germline V lookup: CDR1 DFQATT, CDR2 SNEGSKA (reference sequence). The CDR3 consists of 13 residues. Trimming pared 1 base from V and 1 base from J, leaving 5 bases between. CDR3 residues: CSARAQSNQPQHF. The DNA for the CDR3 is TGCAGTGCTAGAGCACAGAGCAATCAGCCCCAGCATTTT.

This clonotype was recorded once. The V call is TRBV9, the J call TRBJ2-2; 8 bases fit TRBD1. V shed 9 bases and J 1 base; nucleotides not matched to a gene: 2. The CDR3 covers 13 residues. The germline V gene encodes CDR1 SGDLS and CDR2 YYNGEE. The CDR3 protein is CAKDRENTGELFF. In nucleotides, the CDR3 is TGTGCCAAGGACAGGGAGAACACCGGGGAGCTGTTTTTT.

This clonotype came up many times. The genes are TRBV12-5 and TRBJ2-1; the match to TRBD2 covers 7 bases. This CDR3 spans 19 amino acids. CDR1 is LGHNT and CDR2 is FRNRAP in the germline V gene. Losses at the gene ends were 6 bases for V and 2 bases for J; bases not matched to a gene: 19. The CDR3 sequence: CASGPNPRLSGKTYNEQFF. The CDR3 DNA is TGTGCTAGTGGCCCAAATCCTCGACTAAGCGGGAAAACCTACAATGAGCAGTTCTTC.

This clonotype was counted between two and nine times. This rearrangement joins TRBV30 to TRBJ1-5, with D possibly matching TRBD1 (6 bases). This CDR3 contains 14 residues. The germline V and J ends were trimmed by 1 base and 2 bases, with 9 bases remaining between them. Germline V gene data show CDR1 as GTSNPN and CDR2 as SVGIG (reference sequence). CDR3 coding DNA: TGTGCCTGGAGTGGGCGGACAGGCAATCAGCCCCAGCATTTT. It codes for CAWSGRTGNQPQHF.

This clonotype appeared many times. The CDR3 loop is CAWRVQGGETQYF. In DNA form, the CDR3 reads TGTGCCTGGAGGGTACAGGGAGGGGAGACCCAGTACTTC. This rearrangement joins TRBV30 to TRBJ2-5; D possibly corresponds to TRBD2 (7 bases). Trimming took 3 bases from V and 5 from J, leaving 13 bases between them. The CDR3 runs 13 residues. Germline V CDR1 and CDR2: GTSNPN, SVGIG (reference sequence).

Many counts were recorded for this clonotype. This chain connects TRBV2 to TRBJ1-4; perhaps TRBD1 as D (5 bases). This CDR3 is built from 14 residues. The germline V and J ends were trimmed by 2 bases and 8 bases, with 12 bases remaining between them. Germline V gives CDR1 SNHLY, CDR2 FYNNEI. The CDR3 region is CASSERIRGEKLFF. Here the CDR3 DNA reads TGTGCCAGCAGTGAAAGGATCCGGGGGGAAAAACTGTTTTTT.